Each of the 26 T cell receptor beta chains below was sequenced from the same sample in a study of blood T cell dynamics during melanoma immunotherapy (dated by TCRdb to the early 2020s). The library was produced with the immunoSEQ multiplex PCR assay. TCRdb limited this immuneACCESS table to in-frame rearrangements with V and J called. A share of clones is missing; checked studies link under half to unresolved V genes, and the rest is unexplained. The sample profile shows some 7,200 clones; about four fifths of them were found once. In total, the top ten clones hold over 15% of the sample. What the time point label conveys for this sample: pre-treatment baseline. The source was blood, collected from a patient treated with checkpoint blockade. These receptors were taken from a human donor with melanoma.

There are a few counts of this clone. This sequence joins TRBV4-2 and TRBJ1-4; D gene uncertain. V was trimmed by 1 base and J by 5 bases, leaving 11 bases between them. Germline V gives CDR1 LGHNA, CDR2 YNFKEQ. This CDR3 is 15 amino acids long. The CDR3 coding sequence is TGTGCCAGCAGCCAAGCGAACAGAGGAAATGAAAAACTGTTTTTT. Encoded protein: CASSQANRGNEKLFF.

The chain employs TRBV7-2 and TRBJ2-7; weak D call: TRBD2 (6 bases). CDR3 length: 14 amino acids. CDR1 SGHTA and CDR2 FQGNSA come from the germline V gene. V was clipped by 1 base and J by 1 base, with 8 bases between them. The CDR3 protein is CASSLDAGSYEQYF. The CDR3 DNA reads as TGTGCCAGCAGCTTAGACGCGGGATCCTACGAGCAGTACTTC.

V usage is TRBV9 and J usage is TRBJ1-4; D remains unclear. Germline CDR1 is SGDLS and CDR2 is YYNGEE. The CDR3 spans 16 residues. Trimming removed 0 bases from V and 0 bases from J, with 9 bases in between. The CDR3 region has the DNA TGTGCCAGCAGCGTAGGGGCCCAGGCAACTAATGAAAAACTGTTTTTT. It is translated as CASSVGAQATNEKLFF.

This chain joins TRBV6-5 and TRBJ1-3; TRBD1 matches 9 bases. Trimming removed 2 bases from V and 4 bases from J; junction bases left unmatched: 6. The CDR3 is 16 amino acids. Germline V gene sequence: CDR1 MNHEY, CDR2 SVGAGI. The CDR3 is CASSYGGQGRGNTIYF. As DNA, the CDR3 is TGTGCCAGCAGTTACGGAGGACAGGGGCGGGGAAACACCATATATTTT.

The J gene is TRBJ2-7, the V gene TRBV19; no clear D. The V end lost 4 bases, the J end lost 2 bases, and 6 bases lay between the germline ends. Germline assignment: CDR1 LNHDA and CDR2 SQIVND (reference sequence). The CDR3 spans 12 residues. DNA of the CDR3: TGTGCCAGTAGTAACAGCCCCTACGAGCAGTACTTC. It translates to CASSNSPYEQYF. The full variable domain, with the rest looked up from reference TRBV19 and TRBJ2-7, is DGGITQSPKYLFRKEGQNVTLSCEQNLNHDAMYWYRQDPGQGLRLIYYSQIVNDFQKGDIAEGYSVSREKKESFPLTVTSAQKNPTAFYLCASSNSPYEQYFGPGTRLTVT.

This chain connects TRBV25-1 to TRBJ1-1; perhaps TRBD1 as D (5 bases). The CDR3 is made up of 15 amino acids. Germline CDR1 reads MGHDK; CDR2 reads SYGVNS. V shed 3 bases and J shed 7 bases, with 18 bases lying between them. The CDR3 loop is CASSDNRNNGNEAFF. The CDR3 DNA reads TGTGCCAGCAGTGATAACAGGAATAACGGTAATGAAGCTTTCTTT.

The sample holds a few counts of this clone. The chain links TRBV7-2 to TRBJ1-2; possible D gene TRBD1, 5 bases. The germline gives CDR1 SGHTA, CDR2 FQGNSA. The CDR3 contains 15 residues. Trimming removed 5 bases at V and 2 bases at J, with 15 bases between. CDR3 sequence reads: CASSALPGPNYGYTF. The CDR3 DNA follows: TGTGCCAGCAGCGCACTCCCGGGGCCAAACTATGGCTACACCTTC. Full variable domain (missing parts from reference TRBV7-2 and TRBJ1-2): GAGVSQSPSNKVTEKGKDVELRCDPISGHTALYWYRQSLGQGLEFLIYFQGNSAPDKSGLPSDRFSAERTGGSVSTLTIQRTQQEDSAVYLCASSALPGPNYGYTFGSGTRLTVV.

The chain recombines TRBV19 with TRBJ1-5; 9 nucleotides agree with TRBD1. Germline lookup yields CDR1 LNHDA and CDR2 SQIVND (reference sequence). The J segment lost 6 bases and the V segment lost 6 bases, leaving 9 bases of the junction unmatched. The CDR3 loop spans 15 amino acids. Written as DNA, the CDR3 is TGTGCCAGTAGCAGGACAGGGGTTGATCGTCAGCCCCAGCATTTT. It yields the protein CASSRTGVDRQPQHF.

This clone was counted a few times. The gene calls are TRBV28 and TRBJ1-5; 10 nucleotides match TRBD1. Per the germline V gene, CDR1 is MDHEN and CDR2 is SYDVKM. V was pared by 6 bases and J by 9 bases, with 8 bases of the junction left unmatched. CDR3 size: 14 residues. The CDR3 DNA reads TGTGCCAGCAGGCCTTGGGACAGGGGTCGGCCCCAGCATTTT. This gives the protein CASRPWDRGRPQHF.

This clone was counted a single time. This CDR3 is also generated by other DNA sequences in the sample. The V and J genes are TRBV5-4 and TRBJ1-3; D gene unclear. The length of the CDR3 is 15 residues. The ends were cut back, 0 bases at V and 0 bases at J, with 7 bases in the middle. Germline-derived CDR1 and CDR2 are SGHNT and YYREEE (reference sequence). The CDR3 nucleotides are TGTGCCAGCAGCTTGGACCAAGGCTCTGGAAACACCATATATTTT. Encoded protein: CASSLDQGSGNTIYF.

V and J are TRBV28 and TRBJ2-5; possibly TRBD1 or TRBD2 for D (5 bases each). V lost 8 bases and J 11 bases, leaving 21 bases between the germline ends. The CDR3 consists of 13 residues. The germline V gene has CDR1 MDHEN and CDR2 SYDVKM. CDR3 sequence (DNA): TGTGCCAGCGGGACCGCATACTACGAGGAGCAGTACTTC. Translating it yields CASGTAYYEEQYF.

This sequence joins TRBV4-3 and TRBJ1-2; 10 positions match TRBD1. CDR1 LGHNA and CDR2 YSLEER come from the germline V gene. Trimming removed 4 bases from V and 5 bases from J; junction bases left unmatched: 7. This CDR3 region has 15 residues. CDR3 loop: CASSPSSGQGYGYTF. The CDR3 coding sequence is TGCGCCAGCAGCCCTTCCTCGGGACAGGGGTATGGCTACACCTTC.

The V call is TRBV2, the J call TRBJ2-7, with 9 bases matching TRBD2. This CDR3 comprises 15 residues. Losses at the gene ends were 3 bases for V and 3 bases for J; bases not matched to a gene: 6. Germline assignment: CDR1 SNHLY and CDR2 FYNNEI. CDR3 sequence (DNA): TGTGCCAGCAGTGAGTTAGCGGGAGAGGTCTACGAGCAGTACTTC. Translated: CASSELAGEVYEQYF.

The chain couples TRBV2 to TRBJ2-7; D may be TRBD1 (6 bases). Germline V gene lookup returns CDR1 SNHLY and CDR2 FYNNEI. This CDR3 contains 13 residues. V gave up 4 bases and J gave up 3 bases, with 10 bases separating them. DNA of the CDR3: TGTGCCAGCAGTGGTCCAGGGGACTACGAGCAGTACTTC. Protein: CASSGPGDYEQYF.

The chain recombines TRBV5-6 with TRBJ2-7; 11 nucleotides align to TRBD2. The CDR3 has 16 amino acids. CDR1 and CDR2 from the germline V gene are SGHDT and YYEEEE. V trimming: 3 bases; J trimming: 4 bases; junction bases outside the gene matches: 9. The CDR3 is CASSSLTGTSGYEQYF. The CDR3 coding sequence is TGTGCCAGCAGCTCCTTGACCGGGACTAGCGGTTACGAGCAGTACTTC.

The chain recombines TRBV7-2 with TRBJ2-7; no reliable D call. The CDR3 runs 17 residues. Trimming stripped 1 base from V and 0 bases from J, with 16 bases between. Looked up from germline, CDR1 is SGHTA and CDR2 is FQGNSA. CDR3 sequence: CASSLVSLAASSYEQYF. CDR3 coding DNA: TGTGCCAGCAGCTTAGTATCATTAGCTGCTAGCTCCTACGAGCAGTACTTC. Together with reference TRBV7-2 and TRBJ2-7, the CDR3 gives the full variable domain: GAGVSQSPSNKVTEKGKDVELRCDPISGHTALYWYRQSLGQGLEFLIYFQGNSAPDKSGLPSDRFSAERTGGSVSTLTIQRTQQEDSAVYLCASSLVSLAASSYEQYFGPGTRLTVT.

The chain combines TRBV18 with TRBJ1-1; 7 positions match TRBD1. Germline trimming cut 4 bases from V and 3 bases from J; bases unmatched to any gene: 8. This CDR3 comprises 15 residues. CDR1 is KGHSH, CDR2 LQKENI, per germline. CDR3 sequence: CASSLGQAGDTEAFF. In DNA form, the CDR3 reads TGTGCCAGCTCACTTGGACAGGCAGGAGACACTGAAGCTTTCTTT. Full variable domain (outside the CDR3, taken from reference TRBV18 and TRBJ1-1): NAGVMQNPRHLVRRRGQEARLRCSPMKGHSHVYWYRQLPEEGLKFMVYLQKENIIDESGMPKERFSAEFPKEGPSILRIQQVVRGDSAAYFCASSLGQAGDTEAFFGQGTRLTVV.

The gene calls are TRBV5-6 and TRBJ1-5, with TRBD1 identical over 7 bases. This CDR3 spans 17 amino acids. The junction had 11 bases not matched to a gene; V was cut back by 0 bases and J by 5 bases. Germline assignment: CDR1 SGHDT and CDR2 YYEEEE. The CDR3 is CASSLDRDSLPHQPQHF. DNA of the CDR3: TGTGCCAGCAGCTTGGATCGGGACAGCCTCCCCCATCAGCCCCAGCATTTT.

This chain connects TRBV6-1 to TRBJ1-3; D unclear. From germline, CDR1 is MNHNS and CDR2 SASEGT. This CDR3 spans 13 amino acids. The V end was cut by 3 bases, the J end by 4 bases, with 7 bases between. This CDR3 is CASSEGAGNTIYF. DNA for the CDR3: TGTGCCAGCAGTGAGGGTGCGGGAAACACCATATATTTT.

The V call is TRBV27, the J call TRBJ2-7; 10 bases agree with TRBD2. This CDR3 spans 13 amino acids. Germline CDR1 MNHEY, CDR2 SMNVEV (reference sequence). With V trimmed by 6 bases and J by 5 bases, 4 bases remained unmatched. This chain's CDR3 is CASRASGSNEQYF. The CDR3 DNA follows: TGTGCCAGCAGGGCTAGCGGGAGCAACGAGCAGTACTTC.

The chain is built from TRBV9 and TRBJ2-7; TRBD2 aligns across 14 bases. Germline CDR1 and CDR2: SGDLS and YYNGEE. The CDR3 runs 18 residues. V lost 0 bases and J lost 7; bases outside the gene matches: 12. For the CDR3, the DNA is TGTGCCAGCAGCGTAGCCGGGACTAGCGGGAGCGAGTCGGGAGAGCAGTACTTC. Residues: CASSVAGTSGSESGEQYF.

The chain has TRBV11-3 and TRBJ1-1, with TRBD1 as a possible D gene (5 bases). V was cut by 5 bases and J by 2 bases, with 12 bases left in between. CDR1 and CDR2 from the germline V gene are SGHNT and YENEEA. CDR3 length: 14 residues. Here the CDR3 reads CASSRSTGNTEAFF. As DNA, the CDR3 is TGTGCCAGCAGCCGTTCCACAGGCAACACTGAAGCTTTCTTT.

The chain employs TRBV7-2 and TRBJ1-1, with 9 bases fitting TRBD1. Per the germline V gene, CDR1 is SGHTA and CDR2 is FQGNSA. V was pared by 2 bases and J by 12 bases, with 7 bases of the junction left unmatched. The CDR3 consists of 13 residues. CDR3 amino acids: CASSLRGQGPPFF. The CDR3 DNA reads TGTGCCAGCAGCTTAAGAGGACAGGGGCCGCCTTTCTTT.

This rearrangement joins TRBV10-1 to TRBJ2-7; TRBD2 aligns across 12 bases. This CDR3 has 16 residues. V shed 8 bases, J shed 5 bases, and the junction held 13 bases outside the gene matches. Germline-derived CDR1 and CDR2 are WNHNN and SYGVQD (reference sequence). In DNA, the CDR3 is TGCGCCAGCCGGACCCCTGGACTAGCGGGATGTGACGAGCAGTACTTC. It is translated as CASRTPGLAGCDEQYF.

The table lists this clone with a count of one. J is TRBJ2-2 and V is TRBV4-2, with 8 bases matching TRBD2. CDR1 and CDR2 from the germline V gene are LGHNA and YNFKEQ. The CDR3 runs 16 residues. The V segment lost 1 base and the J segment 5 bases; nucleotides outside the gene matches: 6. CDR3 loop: CASSQAAAGGTGELFF. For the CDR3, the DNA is TGTGCCAGCAGCCAAGCAGCGGCGGGAGGTACCGGGGAGCTGTTTTTT.

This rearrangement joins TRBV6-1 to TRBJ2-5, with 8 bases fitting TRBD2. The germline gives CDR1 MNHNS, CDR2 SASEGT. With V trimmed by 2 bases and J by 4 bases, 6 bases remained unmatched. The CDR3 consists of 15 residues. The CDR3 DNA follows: TGTGCCAGCAGTGAACAAACTAGCGGCTCAGAGACCCAGTACTTC. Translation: CASSEQTSGSETQYF.